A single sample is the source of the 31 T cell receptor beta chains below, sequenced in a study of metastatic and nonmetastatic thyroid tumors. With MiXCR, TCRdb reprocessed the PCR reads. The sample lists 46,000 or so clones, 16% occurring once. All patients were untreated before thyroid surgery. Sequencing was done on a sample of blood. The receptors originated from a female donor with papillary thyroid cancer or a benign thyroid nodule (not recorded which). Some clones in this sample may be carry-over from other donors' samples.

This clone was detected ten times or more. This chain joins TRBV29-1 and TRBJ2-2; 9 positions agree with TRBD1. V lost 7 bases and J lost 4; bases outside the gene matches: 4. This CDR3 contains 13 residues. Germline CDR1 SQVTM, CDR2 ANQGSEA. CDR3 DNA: TGCAGCGGACGACAGGGGGGCACCGGGGAGCTGTTTTTT. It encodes CSGRQGGTGELFF.

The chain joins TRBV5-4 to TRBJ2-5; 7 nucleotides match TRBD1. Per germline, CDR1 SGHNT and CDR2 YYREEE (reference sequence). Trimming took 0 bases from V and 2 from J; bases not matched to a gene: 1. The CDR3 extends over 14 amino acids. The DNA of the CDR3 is TGTGCCAGCAGCTTGGGACAGGGACAAGAGACCCAGTACTTC. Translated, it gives CASSLGQGQETQYF.

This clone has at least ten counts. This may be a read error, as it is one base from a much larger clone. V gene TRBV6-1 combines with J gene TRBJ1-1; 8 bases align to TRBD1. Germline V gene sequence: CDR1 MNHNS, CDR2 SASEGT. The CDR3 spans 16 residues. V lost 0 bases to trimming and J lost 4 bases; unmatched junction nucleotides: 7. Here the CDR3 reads CASSEAEDRVSTEAFF. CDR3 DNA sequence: TGTGCCAGCAGTGAAGCGGAGGACAGGGTGAGCACTGAAGCTTTCTTT.

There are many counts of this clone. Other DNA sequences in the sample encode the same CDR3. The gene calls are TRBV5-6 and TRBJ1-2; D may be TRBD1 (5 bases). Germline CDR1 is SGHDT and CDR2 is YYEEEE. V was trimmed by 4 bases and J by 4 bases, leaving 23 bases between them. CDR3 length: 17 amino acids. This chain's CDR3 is CASSASGRTQGGYGYTF. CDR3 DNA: TGTGCCAGCAGCGCCTCCGGTCGGACCCAGGGAGGCTATGGCTACACCTTC. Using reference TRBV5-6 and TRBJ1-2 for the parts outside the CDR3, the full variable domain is DAGVTQSPTHLIKTRGQQVTLRCSPKSGHDTVSWYQQALGQGPQFIFQYYEEEERQRGNFPDRFSGHQFPNYSSELNVNALLLGDSALYLCASSASGRTQGGYGYTFGSGTRLTVV.

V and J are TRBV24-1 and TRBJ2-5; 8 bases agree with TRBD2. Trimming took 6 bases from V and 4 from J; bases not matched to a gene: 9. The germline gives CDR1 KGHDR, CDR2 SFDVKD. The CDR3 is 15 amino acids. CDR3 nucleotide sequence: TGTGCCACCAGTAGGGGCTTTGCGGGAGGAGAGACCCAGTACTTC. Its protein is CATSRGFAGGETQYF.

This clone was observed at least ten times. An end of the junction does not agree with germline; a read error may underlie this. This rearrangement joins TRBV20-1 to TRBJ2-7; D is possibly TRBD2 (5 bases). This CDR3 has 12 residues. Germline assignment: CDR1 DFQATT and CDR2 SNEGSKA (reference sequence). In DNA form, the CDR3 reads TGCAGTGCTGGAGAGGGCATATACGAGCAGTACTTC. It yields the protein CSAGEGIYEQYF.

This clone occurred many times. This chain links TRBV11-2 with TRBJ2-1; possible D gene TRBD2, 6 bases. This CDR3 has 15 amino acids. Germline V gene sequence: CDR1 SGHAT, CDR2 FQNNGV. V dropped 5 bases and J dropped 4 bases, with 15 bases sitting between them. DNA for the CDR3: TGTGCCAGCAGCAGGGACTCTGGGGGATACAATGAGCAGTTCTTC. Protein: CASSRDSGGYNEQFF.

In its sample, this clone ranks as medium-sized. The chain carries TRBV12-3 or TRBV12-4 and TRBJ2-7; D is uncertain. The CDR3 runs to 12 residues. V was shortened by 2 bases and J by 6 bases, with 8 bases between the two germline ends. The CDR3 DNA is TGTGCCAGCAGTTTACTCGTGGGCGAGCAGTACTTC. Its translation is CASSLLVGEQYF.

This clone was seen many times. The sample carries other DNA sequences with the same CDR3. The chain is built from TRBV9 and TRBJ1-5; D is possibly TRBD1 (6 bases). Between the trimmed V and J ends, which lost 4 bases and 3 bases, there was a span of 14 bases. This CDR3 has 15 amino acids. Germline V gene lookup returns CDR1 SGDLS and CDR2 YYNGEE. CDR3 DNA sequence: TGTGCCAGCAGCCGCGAGGGGGTCGTCAATCAGCCCCAGCATTTT. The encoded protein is CASSREGVVNQPQHF.

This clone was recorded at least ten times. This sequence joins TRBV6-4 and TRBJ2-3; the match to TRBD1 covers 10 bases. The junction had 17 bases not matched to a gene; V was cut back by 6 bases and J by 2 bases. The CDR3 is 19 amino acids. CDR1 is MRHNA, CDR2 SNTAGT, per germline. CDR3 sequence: CASRLPRDRGRLITDTQYF. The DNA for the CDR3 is TGTGCCAGCAGACTACCCCGGGACAGGGGACGCCTTATCACAGATACGCAGTATTTT.

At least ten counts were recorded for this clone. CDR3: CSASYSDYGYTF. The CDR3 DNA reads TGCAGTGCTAGTTACAGCGACTATGGCTACACCTTC. V and J are TRBV20-1 and TRBJ1-2; no reliable D call. The V gene lost 3 bases and the J gene lost 3 bases, with 8 bases spanning the gap. From germline, CDR1 is DFQATT and CDR2 SNEGSKA (reference sequence). CDR3 length: 12 amino acids.

The CDR3 sequence is CASSGGMGANEKLFF. In DNA, the CDR3 is TGTGCCAGCAGCGGCGGGATGGGTGCTAATGAAAAACTGTTTTTT. This chain joins TRBV5-6 and TRBJ1-4; no reliable D call. Germline values: CDR1 SGHDT, CDR2 YYEEEE. V lost 4 bases and J 3 bases, leaving 13 bases between the germline ends. The CDR3 runs 15 residues.

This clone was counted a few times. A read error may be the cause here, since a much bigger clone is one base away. Here the CDR3 reads CATSKGGFMNTEAFF. The CDR3 bases are TGTGCCACGTCAAAAGGGGGATTCATGAACACTGAAGCTTTCTTT. This sequence joins TRBV15 and TRBJ1-1; possible D gene TRBD1, 6 bases. CDR3 length: 15 residues. CDR1 is LNHNV and CDR2 is YYDKDF in the germline V gene (reference sequence). The V gene lost 9 bases and the J gene lost 0 bases, with 17 bases spanning the gap.

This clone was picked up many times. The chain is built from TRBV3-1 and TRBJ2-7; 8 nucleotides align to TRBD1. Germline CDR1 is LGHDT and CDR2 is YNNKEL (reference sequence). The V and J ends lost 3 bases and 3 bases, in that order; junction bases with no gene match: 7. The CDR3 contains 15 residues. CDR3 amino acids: CASSHPGQGLYEQYF. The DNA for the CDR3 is TGTGCCAGCAGCCATCCCGGACAGGGACTCTACGAGCAGTACTTC.

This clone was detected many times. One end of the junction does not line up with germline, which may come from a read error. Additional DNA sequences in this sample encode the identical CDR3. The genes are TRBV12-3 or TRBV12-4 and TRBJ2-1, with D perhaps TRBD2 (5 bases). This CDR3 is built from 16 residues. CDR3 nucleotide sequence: TGTGCCAGCAGTCCCCGGCCCGGGGATACCTACAATGAACAGTTCTTC. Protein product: CASSPRPGDTYNEQFF.

The CDR3 protein is CASSPIHLRDNSWMNTEAFF. In DNA, the CDR3 is TGCGCCAGCAGCCCCATACACCTCCGGGACAACTCATGGATGAACACTGAAGCTTTCTTT. V is TRBV4-1 and J is TRBJ1-1; the D gene is possibly TRBD1 (6 bases). This CDR3 has 20 amino acids. CDR1 and CDR2 (germline): MGHRA, YSYEKL. The V end lost 4 bases, the J end lost 0 bases, and 27 bases lay between the germline ends.

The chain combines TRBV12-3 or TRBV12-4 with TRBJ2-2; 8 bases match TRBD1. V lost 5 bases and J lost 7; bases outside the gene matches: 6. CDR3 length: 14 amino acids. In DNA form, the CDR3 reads TGTGCCAGCAGTGGACAGGGTGGTATCGGGGAGCTGTTTTTT. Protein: CASSGQGGIGELFF.

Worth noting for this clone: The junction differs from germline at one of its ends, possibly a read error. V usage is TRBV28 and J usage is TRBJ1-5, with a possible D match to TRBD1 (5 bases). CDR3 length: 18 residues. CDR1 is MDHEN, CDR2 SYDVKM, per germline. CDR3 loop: CASSFHGGVGVSNQPQHF. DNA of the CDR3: TGTGCCAGCAGTTTTCACGGGGGGGTCGGGGTTAGCAATCAGCCTCAGCATTTT.

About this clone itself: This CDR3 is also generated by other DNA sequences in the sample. In nucleotides, the CDR3 is TGTGCCAGCACGGTGGGAGTCCTTAACAATGAGCAGTTCTTC. It codes for CASTVGVLNNEQFF. This chain links TRBV12-3 or TRBV12-4 with TRBJ2-1; D perhaps matches TRBD2 (5 bases). This CDR3 has 14 amino acids. Trimming stripped 7 bases from V and 5 bases from J, with 15 bases between.

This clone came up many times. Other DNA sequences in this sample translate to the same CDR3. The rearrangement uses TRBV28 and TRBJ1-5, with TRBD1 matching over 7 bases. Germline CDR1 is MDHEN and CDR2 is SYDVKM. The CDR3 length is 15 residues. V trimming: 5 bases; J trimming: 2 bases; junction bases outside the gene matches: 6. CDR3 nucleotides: TGTGCCAGCAGTCCGCGGACAGGCGGCAATCAGCCCCAGCATTTT. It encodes CASSPRTGGNQPQHF.

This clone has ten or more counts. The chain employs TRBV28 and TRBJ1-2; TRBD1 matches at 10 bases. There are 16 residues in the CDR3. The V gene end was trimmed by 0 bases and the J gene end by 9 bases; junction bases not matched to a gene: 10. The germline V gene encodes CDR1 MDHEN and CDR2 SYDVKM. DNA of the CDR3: TGTGCCAGCAGTTTATGGACAGGGGGCGCGAGCGAAAGCTACACCTTC. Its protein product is CASSLWTGGASESYTF.

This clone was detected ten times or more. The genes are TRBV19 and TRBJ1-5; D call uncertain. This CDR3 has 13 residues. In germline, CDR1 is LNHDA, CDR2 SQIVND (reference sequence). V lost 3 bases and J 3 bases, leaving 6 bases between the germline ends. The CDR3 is CASSIEINQPQHF. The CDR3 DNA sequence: TGTGCCAGTAGTATTGAGATCAATCAGCCCCAGCATTTT. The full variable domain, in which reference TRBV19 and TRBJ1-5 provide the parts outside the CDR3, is DGGITQSPKYLFRKEGQNVTLSCEQNLNHDAMYWYRQDPGQGLRLIYYSQIVNDFQKGDIAEGYSVSREKKESFPLTVTSAQKNPTAFYLCASSIEINQPQHFGDGTRLSIL.

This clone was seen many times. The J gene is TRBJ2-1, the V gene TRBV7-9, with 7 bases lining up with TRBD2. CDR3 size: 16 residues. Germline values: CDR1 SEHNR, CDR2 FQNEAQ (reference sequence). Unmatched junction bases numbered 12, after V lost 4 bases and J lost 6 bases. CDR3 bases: TGTGCCAGCAGCTCCCCCATTGGCGGGAGCAGCAATGAGCAGTTCTTC. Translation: CASSSPIGGSSNEQFF.

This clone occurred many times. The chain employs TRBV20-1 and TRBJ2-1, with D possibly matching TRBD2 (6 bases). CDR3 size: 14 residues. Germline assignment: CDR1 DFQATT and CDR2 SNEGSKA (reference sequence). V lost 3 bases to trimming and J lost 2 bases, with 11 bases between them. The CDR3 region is CSASRAGPYNEQFF. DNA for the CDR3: TGCAGTGCTAGTAGGGCGGGGCCCTACAATGAGCAGTTCTTC.

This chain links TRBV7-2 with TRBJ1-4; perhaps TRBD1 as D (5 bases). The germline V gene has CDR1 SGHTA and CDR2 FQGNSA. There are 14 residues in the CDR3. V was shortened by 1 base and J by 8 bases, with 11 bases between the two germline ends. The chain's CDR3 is CASSLDGAREKLFF. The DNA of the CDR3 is TGTGCCAGCAGCTTAGATGGGGCACGGGAAAAACTGTTTTTT.

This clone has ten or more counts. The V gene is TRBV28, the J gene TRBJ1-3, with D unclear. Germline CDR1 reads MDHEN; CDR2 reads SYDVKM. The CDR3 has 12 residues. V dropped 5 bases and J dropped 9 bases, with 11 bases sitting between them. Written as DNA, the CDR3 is TGTGCCAGCAGTAATGGGCGTGTCACCATATATTTT. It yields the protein CASSNGRVTIYF.

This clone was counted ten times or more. The CDR3 reads CASRLGTTSYEQYF. The CDR3 DNA reads TGCGCCAGCAGACTAGGGACAACCTCCTACGAGCAGTACTTC. This rearrangement joins TRBV5-1 to TRBJ2-7, with a tentative D call TRBD1 (6 bases). The CDR3 spans 14 residues. Germline assignment: CDR1 SGHRS and CDR2 YFSETQ. The V and J ends lost 5 bases and 0 bases respectively, with 12 bases between them. The full variable domain, with the rest looked up from reference TRBV5-1 and TRBJ2-7, is KAGVTQTPRYLIKTRGQQVTLSCSPISGHRSVSWYQQTPGQGLQFLFEYFSETQRNKGNFPGRFSGRQFSNSRSEMNVSTLELGDSALYLCASRLGTTSYEQYFGPGTRLTVT.

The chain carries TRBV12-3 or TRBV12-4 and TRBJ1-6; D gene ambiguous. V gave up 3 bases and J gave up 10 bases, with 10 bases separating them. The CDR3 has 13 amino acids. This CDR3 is CASSLWDRSPLHF. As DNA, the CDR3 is TGTGCCAGCAGTTTGTGGGATAGGTCACCCCTCCACTTT.

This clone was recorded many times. This CDR3 is CASSFTGAISGNTIYF. The CDR3 DNA reads TGTGCCAGCAGTTTTACAGGTGCCATCTCTGGAAACACCATATATTTT. V gene TRBV12-3 or TRBV12-4 combines with J gene TRBJ1-3; weak D call: TRBD1 (5 bases). V dropped 3 bases and J dropped 0 bases, with 12 bases sitting between them. CDR3 length: 16 residues.

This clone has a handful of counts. The CDR3 DNA sequence: TGTGCCAGCAGAACAGGGGATGGCGGCGAGCAGTACTTC. It encodes CASRTGDGGEQYF. The rearrangement joins TRBV6-1 to TRBJ2-7; 7 nucleotides line up with TRBD1. Trimming removed 6 bases from V and 6 bases from J; junction bases left unmatched: 8. The CDR3 runs 13 residues. Germline CDR1 reads MNHNS; CDR2 reads SASEGT.

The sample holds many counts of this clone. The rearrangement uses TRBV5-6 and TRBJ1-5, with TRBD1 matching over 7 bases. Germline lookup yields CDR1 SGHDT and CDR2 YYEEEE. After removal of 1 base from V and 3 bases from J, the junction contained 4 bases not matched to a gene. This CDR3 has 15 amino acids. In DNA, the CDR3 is TGTGCCAGCAGCTTGACAGGGGCCTACAATCAGCCCCAGCATTTT. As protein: CASSLTGAYNQPQHF.